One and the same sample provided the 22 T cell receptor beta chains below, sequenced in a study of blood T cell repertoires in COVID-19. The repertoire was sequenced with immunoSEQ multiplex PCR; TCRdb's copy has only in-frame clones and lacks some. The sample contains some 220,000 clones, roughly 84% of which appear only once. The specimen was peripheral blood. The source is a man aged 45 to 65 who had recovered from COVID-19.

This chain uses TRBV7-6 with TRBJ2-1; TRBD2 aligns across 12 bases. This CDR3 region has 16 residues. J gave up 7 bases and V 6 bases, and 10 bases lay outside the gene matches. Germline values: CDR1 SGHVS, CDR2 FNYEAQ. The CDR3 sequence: CASSPTSGRHWNEQFF. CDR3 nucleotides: TGTGCCAGCAGTCCAACTAGCGGGAGGCATTGGAATGAGCAGTTCTTC.

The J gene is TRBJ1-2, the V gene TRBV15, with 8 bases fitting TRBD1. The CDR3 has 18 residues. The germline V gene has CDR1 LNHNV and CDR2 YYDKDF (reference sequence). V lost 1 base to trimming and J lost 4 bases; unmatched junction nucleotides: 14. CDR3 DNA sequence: TGTGCCACCAGCAGAGGACGAGGGACAGGTAGCCGCGGCTATGGCTACACCTTC. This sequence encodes CATSRGRGTGSRGYGYTF.

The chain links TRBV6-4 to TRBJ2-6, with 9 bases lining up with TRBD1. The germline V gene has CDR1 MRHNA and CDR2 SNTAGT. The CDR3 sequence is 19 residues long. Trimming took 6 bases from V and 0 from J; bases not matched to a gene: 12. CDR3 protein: CASSVARDRVFSGANVLTF. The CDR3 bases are TGTGCCAGCAGCGTCGCCCGGGACAGGGTTTTCTCTGGGGCCAACGTCCTGACTTTC.

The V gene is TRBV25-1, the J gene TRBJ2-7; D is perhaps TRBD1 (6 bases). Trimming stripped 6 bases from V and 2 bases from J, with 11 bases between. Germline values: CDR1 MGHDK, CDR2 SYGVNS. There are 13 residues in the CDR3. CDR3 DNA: TGTGCCAGCAGCCTAACAGGGACCTACGAGCAGTACTTC. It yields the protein CASSLTGTYEQYF.

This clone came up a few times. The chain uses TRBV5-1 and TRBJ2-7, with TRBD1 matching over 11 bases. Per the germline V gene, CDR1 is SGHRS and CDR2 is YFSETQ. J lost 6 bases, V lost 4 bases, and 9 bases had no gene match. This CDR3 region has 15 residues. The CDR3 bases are TGCGCCAGCAGCCCGGAGCCCGGGACAGGGGGCGAGCAGTACTTC. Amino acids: CASSPEPGTGGEQYF.

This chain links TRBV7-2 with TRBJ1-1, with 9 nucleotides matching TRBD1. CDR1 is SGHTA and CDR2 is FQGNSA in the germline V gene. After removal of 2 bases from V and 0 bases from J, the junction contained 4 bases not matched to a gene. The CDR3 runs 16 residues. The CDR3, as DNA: TGTGCCAGCAGCTTAATGACAGGGGGGATGAACACTGAAGCTTTCTTT. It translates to CASSLMTGGMNTEAFF.

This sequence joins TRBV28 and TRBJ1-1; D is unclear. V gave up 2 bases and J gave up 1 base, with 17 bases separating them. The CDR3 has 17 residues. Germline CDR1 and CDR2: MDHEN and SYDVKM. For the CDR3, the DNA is TGTGCCAGCAGTTTAATCAGACAAAGAGAGAAGAACACTGAAGCTTTCTTT. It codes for CASSLIRQREKNTEAFF.

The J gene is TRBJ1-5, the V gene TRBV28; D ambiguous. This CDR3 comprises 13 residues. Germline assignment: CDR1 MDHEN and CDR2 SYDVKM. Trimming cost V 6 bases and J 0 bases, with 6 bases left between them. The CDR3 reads CASSTYSNQPQHF. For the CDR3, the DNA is TGTGCCAGCAGCACTTATAGCAATCAGCCCCAGCATTTT.

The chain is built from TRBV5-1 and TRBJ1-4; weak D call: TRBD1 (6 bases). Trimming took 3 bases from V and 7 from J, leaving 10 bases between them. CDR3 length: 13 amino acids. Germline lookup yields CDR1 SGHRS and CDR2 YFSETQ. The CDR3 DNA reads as TGCGCCAGCAGCTCAGGGGTAGGTGAAAAACTGTTTTTT. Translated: CASSSGVGEKLFF.

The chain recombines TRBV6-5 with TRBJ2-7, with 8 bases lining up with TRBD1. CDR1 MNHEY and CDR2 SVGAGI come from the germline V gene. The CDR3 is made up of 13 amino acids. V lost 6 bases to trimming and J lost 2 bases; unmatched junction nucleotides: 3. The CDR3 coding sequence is TGTGCCAGCAGACCGGACAGGGCCTACGAGCAGTACTTC. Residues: CASRPDRAYEQYF.

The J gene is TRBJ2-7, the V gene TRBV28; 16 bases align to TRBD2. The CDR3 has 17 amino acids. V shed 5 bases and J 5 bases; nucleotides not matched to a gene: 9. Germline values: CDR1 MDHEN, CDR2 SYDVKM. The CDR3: CASSHPGLAGGGNEQYF. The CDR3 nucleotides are TGTGCCAGCAGTCACCCGGGACTAGCGGGAGGGGGGAACGAGCAGTACTTC.

The CDR3 here is CASSRTSGVADTQYF. CDR3 coding DNA: TGCGCCAGCAGCAGGACTAGCGGAGTCGCAGATACGCAGTATTTT. This chain uses TRBV5-1 with TRBJ2-3, with 10 bases that match TRBD2. Germline CDR1 reads SGHRS; CDR2 reads YFSETQ. The CDR3 spans 15 residues. J gave up 4 bases and V 4 bases, and 6 bases lay outside the gene matches.

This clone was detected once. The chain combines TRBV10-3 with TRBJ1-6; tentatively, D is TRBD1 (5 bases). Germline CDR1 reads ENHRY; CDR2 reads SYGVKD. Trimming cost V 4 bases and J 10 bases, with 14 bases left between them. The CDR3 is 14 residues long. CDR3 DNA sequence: TGTGCCATCAGTGTGAGGGGAGCGGGATCACCCCTCCACTTT. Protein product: CAISVRGAGSPLHF.

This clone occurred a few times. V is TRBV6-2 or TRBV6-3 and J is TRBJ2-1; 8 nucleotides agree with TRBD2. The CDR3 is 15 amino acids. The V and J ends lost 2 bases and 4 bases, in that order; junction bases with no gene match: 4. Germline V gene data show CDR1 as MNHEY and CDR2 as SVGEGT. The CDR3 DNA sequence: TGTGCCAGCAGTTACGGCGGGGGGAAATACAATGAGCAGTTCTTC. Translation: CASSYGGGKYNEQFF.

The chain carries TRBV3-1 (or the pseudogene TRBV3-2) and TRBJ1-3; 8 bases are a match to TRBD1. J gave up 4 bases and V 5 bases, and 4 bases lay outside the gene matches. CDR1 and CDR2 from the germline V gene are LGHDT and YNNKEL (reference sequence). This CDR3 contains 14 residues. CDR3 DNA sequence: TGTGCCAGCAGCTTACAGGGGGGCGGAAACACCATATATTTT. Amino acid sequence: CASSLQGGGNTIYF.

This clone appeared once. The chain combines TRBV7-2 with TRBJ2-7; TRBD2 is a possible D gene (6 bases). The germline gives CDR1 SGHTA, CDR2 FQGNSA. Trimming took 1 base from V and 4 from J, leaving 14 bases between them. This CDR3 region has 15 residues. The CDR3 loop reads CASSLVTGEGYEQYF. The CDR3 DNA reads TGTGCCAGCAGCTTAGTTACGGGAGAGGGTTACGAGCAGTACTTC.

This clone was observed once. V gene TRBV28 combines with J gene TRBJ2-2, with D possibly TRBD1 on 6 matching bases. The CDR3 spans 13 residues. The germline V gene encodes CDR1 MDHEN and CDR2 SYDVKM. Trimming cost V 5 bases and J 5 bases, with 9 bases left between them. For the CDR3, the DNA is TGTGCCAGCAGTGCCACAGGGACCGGGGAGCTGTTTTTT. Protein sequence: CASSATGTGELFF. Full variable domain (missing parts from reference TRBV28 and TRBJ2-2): DVKVTQSSRYLVKRTGEKVFLECVQDMDHENMFWYRQDPGLGLRLIYFSYDVKMKEKGDIPEGYSVSREKKERFSLILESASTNQTSMYLCASSATGTGELFFGEGSRLTVL.

Written as DNA, the CDR3 is TGTGCCAGCAGCAAAGCGTATATTTCGGGGGATGGGACAGATACGCAGTATTTT. It codes for CASSKAYISGDGTDTQYF. This chain uses TRBV21-1 with TRBJ2-3; no check of the table's D call, TRBD2, against the DNA was made. TRBV21-1 corresponds to a pseudogene. This CDR3 has 18 residues.

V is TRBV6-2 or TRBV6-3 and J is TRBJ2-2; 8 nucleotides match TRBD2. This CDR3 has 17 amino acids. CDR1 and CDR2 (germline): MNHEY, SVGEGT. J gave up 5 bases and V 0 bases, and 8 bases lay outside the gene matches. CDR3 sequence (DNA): TGTGCCAGCAGTTACTCCCCTCTAGCGGGCATTACCGGGGAGCTGTTTTTT. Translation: CASSYSPLAGITGELFF.

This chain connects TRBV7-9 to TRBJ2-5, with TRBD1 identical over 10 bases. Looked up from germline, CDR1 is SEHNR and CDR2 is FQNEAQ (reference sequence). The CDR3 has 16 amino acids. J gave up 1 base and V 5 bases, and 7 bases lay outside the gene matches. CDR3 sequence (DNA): TGTGCCAGCAGCCACTCGGACAGGGGGTTCCAAGAGACCCAGTACTTC. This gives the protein CASSHSDRGFQETQYF.

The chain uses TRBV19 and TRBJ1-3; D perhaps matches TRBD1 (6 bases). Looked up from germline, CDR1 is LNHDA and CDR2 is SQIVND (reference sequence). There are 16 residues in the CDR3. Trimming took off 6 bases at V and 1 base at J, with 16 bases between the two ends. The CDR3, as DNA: TGTGCCAGTAGCGGCCCCCGGACAGTTTCTGGAAACACCATATATTTT. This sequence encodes CASSGPRTVSGNTIYF.

The CDR3 protein is CATRWRDGYTF. CDR3 nucleotides: TGTGCCACAAGGTGGAGAGATGGCTACACCTTC. The chain employs TRBV6-5 and TRBJ1-2; D is unclear. Trimming took 10 bases from V and 6 from J, leaving 12 bases between them. CDR1 is MNHEY, CDR2 SVGAGI, per germline. This CDR3 has 11 residues.